A single sample gave rise to the 18 T cell receptor beta chains below, sequenced in a study of blood T cell repertoires in COVID-19. TCRdb's table, derived via immunoSEQ multiplex PCR, lists solely in-frame clones and lacks some. This sample has approximately 50,000 clones, with roughly 90% found just once. Sequenced sample: peripheral blood. The receptors derive from a human donor in a cohort sampled during active COVID-19.

The chain recombines TRBV7-6 with TRBJ2-1; 7 bases line up with TRBD1. Germline CDR1 is SGHVS and CDR2 is FNYEAQ. Trimming at V came to 5 bases and at J to 1 base, leaving 11 bases not matched to a gene. The CDR3 spans 17 residues. The CDR3: CASSPRQGGGSYNEQFF. CDR3 sequence (DNA): TGTGCCAGCAGCCCTAGACAGGGCGGCGGGTCCTACAATGAGCAGTTCTTC.

The rearrangement joins TRBV10-3 to TRBJ2-3; TRBD2 might be the D (5 bases). CDR3 length equals 16 residues. Per the germline V gene, CDR1 is ENHRY and CDR2 is SYGVKD. The V end was cut by 3 bases, the J end by 3 bases, with 16 bases between. CDR3 bases: TGTGCCATCAGTGAACTAGGTGGTGGGTGGACAGATACGCAGTATTTT. This gives the protein CAISELGGGWTDTQYF.

V gene TRBV11-2 combines with J gene TRBJ1-1, with 8 positions matching TRBD1. The germline CDR1 and CDR2 sequences are SGHAT and FQNNGV. The J segment lost 5 bases and the V segment lost 3 bases, leaving 2 bases of the junction unmatched. This CDR3 has 13 residues. CDR3 sequence reads: CASSFGQGTEAFF. Written as DNA, the CDR3 is TGTGCCAGCAGCTTTGGACAGGGAACTGAAGCTTTCTTT.

The V and J genes are TRBV3-1 (or the pseudogene TRBV3-2) and TRBJ2-3; 8 positions match TRBD1. The CDR3 consists of 16 residues. Germline CDR1 reads LGHDT; CDR2 reads YNNKEL (reference sequence). V lost 0 bases, J lost 2 bases, and 4 bases stayed unmatched. CDR3 amino acids: CASSQDGGQVTDTQYF. The CDR3 DNA reads as TGTGCCAGCAGCCAAGATGGGGGACAGGTCACAGATACGCAGTATTTT.

The V gene is TRBV6-5, the J gene TRBJ1-4; D may be TRBD1 (6 bases). The CDR3 runs to 15 residues. V lost 2 bases and J lost 6, with 13 bases in between. Germline V CDR1 and CDR2: MNHEY, SVGAGI. CDR3 in amino acids: CASSYMGRGHEKLFF. CDR3 coding DNA: TGTGCCAGCAGTTACATGGGCAGGGGACATGAAAAACTGTTTTTT.

V gene TRBV5-1 combines with J gene TRBJ2-7; 9 bases fit TRBD1. Per germline, CDR1 SGHRS and CDR2 YFSETQ. Trimming took 4 bases from V and 2 from J; bases not matched to a gene: 10. This CDR3 has 16 amino acids. CDR3 protein: CASSSSGGTGPYEQYF. The CDR3 coding sequence is TGCGCCAGCAGCAGCTCCGGAGGGACAGGGCCCTACGAGCAGTACTTC.

The V call is TRBV7-2, the J call TRBJ2-3, with 10 bases identical to TRBD2. The junction had 9 bases not matched to a gene; V was cut back by 5 bases and J by 7 bases. In germline, CDR1 is SGHTA, CDR2 FQGNSA. This CDR3 comprises 15 residues. The CDR3 sequence is CASSLTSGEAHTQYF. The CDR3 region has the DNA TGTGCCAGCAGCCTAACTAGCGGGGAAGCTCATACGCAGTATTTT.

V and J are TRBV11-2 and TRBJ2-1; D is possibly TRBD2 (7 bases). This CDR3 spans 15 amino acids. V was cut by 1 base and J by 5 bases, with 12 bases left in between. Germline CDR1 is SGHAT and CDR2 is FQNNGV. Here the CDR3 reads CASSLGGGRHNEQFF. The CDR3 bases are TGTGCCAGCAGCTTAGGGGGGGGGCGCCACAATGAGCAGTTCTTC.

The chain is built from TRBV6-5 and TRBJ1-3; possible D gene TRBD1, 5 bases. CDR3 length: 16 amino acids. The germline V gene has CDR1 MNHEY and CDR2 SVGAGI. The V end was cut by 2 bases, the J end by 5 bases, with 16 bases between. Written as DNA, the CDR3 is TGTGCCAGCAGTTACACTGGGGCTTCGAGCCGAAACACCATATATTTT. Its translation: CASSYTGASSRNTIYF.

V is TRBV5-4 and J is TRBJ2-1; a possible D gene is TRBD2 (6 bases). The CDR3 consists of 12 residues. Trimming cost V 2 bases and J 7 bases, with 7 bases left between them. CDR1 and CDR2 from the germline V gene are SGHNT and YYREEE (reference sequence). The CDR3 DNA reads TGTGCCAGCAGCTTTGGGGGGAATGAGCAGTTCTTC. This gives the protein CASSFGGNEQFF. The full variable domain, with the rest looked up from reference TRBV5-4 and TRBJ2-1, is ETGVTQSPTHLIKTRGQQVTLRCSSQSGHNTVSWYQQALGQGPQFIFQYYREEENGRGNFPPRFSGLQFPNYSSELNVNALELDDSALYLCASSFGGNEQFFGPGTRLTVL.

This chain joins TRBV7-8 and TRBJ2-5; 9 nucleotides agree with TRBD1. Germline CDR1 and CDR2: SGHVS and FQNEAQ. CDR3 length: 18 amino acids. V lost 0 bases to trimming and J lost 1 base; unmatched junction nucleotides: 9. The CDR3 DNA is TGTGCCAGCAGCTTAGCGCCCCCCACGACAGGGGGCCAAGAGACCCAGTACTTC. This sequence encodes CASSLAPPTTGGQETQYF.

The chain carries TRBV5-4 and TRBJ1-5; D remains unclear. The CDR3 has 12 amino acids. The V and J ends lost 0 bases and 6 bases respectively, with 4 bases between them. Germline V CDR1 and CDR2: SGHNT, YYREEE (reference sequence). In DNA, the CDR3 is TGTGCCAGCAGCTTGGCGGGTCAGCCCCAGCATTTT. Protein: CASSLAGQPQHF.

Here the CDR3 DNA reads TGCGCCAGCAGCTCACCGAGACAGGGGGCCCCTAAGCAGTTCTTC. Amino acids: CASSSPRQGAPKQFF. The chain uses TRBV5-1 and TRBJ2-1, with TRBD1 matching over 10 bases. J gave up 11 bases and V 3 bases, and 11 bases lay outside the gene matches. This CDR3 region has 15 residues. Germline CDR1 is SGHRS and CDR2 is YFSETQ.

The chain links TRBV11-3 to TRBJ2-7; 14 nucleotides match TRBD2. Germline CDR1 SGHNT, CDR2 YENEEA. V lost 5 bases and J lost 7; bases outside the gene matches: 7. The CDR3 spans 15 residues. The DNA for the CDR3 is TGTGCCAGCAGCCCGGGACTAGCGGGAGTGGGAGAGCAGTACTTC. Translated, it gives CASSPGLAGVGEQYF.

The rearrangement links TRBV6-2 or TRBV6-3 to TRBJ2-2; D perhaps matches TRBD2 (7 bases). V was pared by 4 bases and J by 4 bases, with 16 bases between. In germline, CDR1 is MNHEY, CDR2 SVGEGT. There are 16 residues in the CDR3. Here the CDR3 DNA reads TGTGCCAGCAGTTCGCTTAGGGGGGGGCGCACCGGGGAGCTGTTTTTT. Encoded protein: CASSSLRGGRTGELFF.

V is TRBV19 and J is TRBJ2-7, with 9 bases fitting TRBD1. Germline CDR1 is LNHDA and CDR2 is SQIVND (reference sequence). The CDR3 sequence is 14 residues long. The J segment lost 2 bases and the V segment lost 7 bases, leaving 6 bases of the junction unmatched. The CDR3 nucleotides are TGTGCCAGTACTCCCGGGACAGGGACCTACGAGCAGTACTTC. Translated: CASTPGTGTYEQYF.

This clone has a handful of counts. The rearrangement joins TRBV29-1 to TRBJ2-7; a weak D match, TRBD2 (5 bases). With 6 bases removed from V and 0 bases from J, the gap between germline ends came to 12 bases. CDR1 is SQVTM, CDR2 ANQGSEA, per germline. The CDR3 length is 13 residues. The CDR3 sequence: CSVAGSISYEQYF. CDR3 in DNA: TGCAGCGTCGCGGGCAGCATCTCCTACGAGCAGTACTTC.

Of note for this clone: Other DNA sequences from this sample encode an identical CDR3 as well. The chain couples TRBV19 to TRBJ2-1; D perhaps matches TRBD2 (6 bases). Germline CDR1 reads LNHDA; CDR2 reads SQIVND (reference sequence). The CDR3 spans 15 residues. Trimming took 6 bases from V and 0 from J, leaving 12 bases between them. CDR3 in amino acids: CASRTSGPSYNEQFF. For the CDR3, the DNA is TGTGCCAGTAGAACGAGCGGGCCCTCCTACAATGAGCAGTTCTTC.